The next 29 T cell receptor beta chains were all read from a single sample in a study of human T cells and chemical hapten exposure. TCRdb processed the RACE reads anew with MiXCR; each CDR3 protein has one entry. The data contain around 190,000 distinct CDR3 sequences, 20% to 25% of them seen just once; the ten biggest clones take up approximately 6.4%. The time point here: patch test 1, 2 weeks after DPC sensitization. Stated treatment: therapeutic diphenylcyclopropenone sensitization with weekly scalp DPC. The sequencing used whole blood, collected in connection with sensitization to the hapten diphenylcyclopropenone (DPC). The receptors shown here come from a woman in her 50s with alopecia areata. Some clones in this sample may be carry-over from other donors' samples.

The V call is TRBV5-4, the J call TRBJ2-1, with 10 positions matching TRBD2. This CDR3 spans 16 amino acids. Germline V lookup: CDR1 SGHNT, CDR2 YYREEE (reference sequence). After removal of 4 bases from V and 9 bases from J, the junction contained 13 bases not matched to a gene. In DNA, the CDR3 is TGTGCCAGCAGCATACCAACTAGCGGGATTAAGGGTGAGCAGTTCTTC. This sequence encodes CASSIPTSGIKGEQFF.

V gene TRBV11-3 combines with J gene TRBJ2-5, with TRBD2 matching over 7 bases. The CDR3 runs 16 residues. With 0 bases clipped from V and 7 bases from J, the junction kept 11 bases outside the gene matches. Germline CDR1 reads SGHNT; CDR2 reads YENEEA. CDR3 in amino acids: CASSLDRVLAGMTQYF. CDR3 DNA: TGTGCCAGCAGCTTAGATCGGGTATTAGCGGGTATGACCCAGTACTTC.

The chain uses TRBV5-5 and TRBJ2-1; 9 nucleotides agree with TRBD2. J was trimmed by 4 bases and V by 5 bases; bases with no gene match: 7. CDR1 is SGHKS, CDR2 YYEKEE, per germline (reference sequence). The CDR3 runs 15 residues. The CDR3 region is CASSSLAGLYNEQFF. The CDR3 DNA reads TGTGCCAGCAGTTCTCTAGCGGGACTGTACAATGAGCAGTTCTTC.

This clonotype has more than one count but fewer than ten. This chain links TRBV9 with TRBJ2-2; no definite D call. From germline, CDR1 is SGDLS and CDR2 YYNGEE. V shed 0 bases and J shed 3 bases, with 9 bases lying between them. The CDR3 is 15 amino acids. CDR3 DNA: TGTGCCAGCAGCGTAGATATCTATCACACCGGGGAGCTGTTTTTT. It codes for CASSVDIYHTGELFF.

This sequence joins TRBV7-9 and TRBJ2-2; perhaps TRBD1 as D (5 bases). V was pared by 7 bases and J by 7 bases, with 22 bases between. This CDR3 comprises 16 residues. Germline-derived CDR1 and CDR2 are SEHNR and FQNEAQ (reference sequence). The CDR3 reads CASTYPRAEADGELFF. The DNA of the CDR3 is TGTGCCAGCACTTACCCCAGGGCTGAGGCGGACGGGGAGCTGTTTTTT.

This clonotype was observed a few times. The chain has TRBV29-1 and TRBJ1-1; D uncertain. Trimming took 6 bases from V and 10 from J, leaving 18 bases between them. The CDR3 runs 12 residues. Germline assignment: CDR1 SQVTM and CDR2 ANQGSEA. The CDR3 nucleotides read TGCAGCGTGCGCATGGGTGACGGTGGAGCTTTCTTT. Amino acids: CSVRMGDGGAFF. The whole variable domain, remainder taken from reference TRBV29-1 and TRBJ1-1, is SAVISQKPSRDICQRGTSLTIQCQVDSQVTMMFWYRQQPGQSLTLIATANQGSEATYESGFVIDKFPISRPNLTFSTLTVSNMSPEDSSIYLCSVRMGDGGAFFGQGTRLTVV.

This clonotype came up many times. The chain is built from TRBV11-2 and TRBJ2-7; 9 bases are shared with TRBD1. The germline CDR1 and CDR2 sequences are SGHAT and FQNNGV. The CDR3 contains 14 residues. Trimming cost V 6 bases and J 4 bases; bases outside gene matches: 7. CDR3 sequence reads: CASSSRDRVYEQYF. The CDR3 bases are TGTGCCAGCAGTAGCCGGGACAGGGTGTACGAGCAGTACTTC.

This clonotype turned up a few times. This chain links TRBV12-3 or TRBV12-4 with TRBJ1-2; a possible D gene is TRBD1 (6 bases). V lost 1 base and J lost 7, with 7 bases in between. The CDR3 consists of 12 residues. CDR3 region: CASSLVTGGYTF. DNA for the CDR3: TGTGCCAGCAGTTTAGTGACAGGTGGCTACACCTTC.

The V call is TRBV5-1, the J call TRBJ2-2; D possibly corresponds to TRBD1 (5 bases). Between the trimmed V and J ends, which lost 0 bases and 6 bases, there was a span of 6 bases. CDR3 length: 13 amino acids. Germline assignment: CDR1 SGHRS and CDR2 YFSETQ. The CDR3 protein is CASSLEGAGELFF. For the CDR3, the DNA is TGCGCCAGCAGCTTGGAAGGGGCCGGGGAGCTGTTTTTT.

Comments on this clonotype: One end of the junction does not line up with germline, which may come from a read error. V usage is TRBV2 and J usage is TRBJ2-2; TRBD2 is a possible D gene (5 bases). From germline, CDR1 is SNHLY and CDR2 FYNNEI. This CDR3 comprises 14 residues. CDR3 nucleotide sequence: TGTGTCAGCCTCCCGGACTCCAACACCGGGGAGCTGTTTTTT. Translation gives CVSLPDSNTGELFF. The variable domain in full, with the rest retrieved from reference TRBV2 and TRBJ2-2, is EPEVTQTPSHQVTQMGQEVILRCVPISNHLYFYWYRQILGQKVEFLVSFYNNEISEKSEIFDDQFSVERPDGSNFTLKIRSTKLEDSAMYFCVSLPDSNTGELFFGEGSRLTVL.

This clonotype was observed many times. This sequence joins TRBV18 and TRBJ2-3; 7 bases line up with TRBD2. V lost 6 bases to trimming and J lost 4 bases; unmatched junction nucleotides: 4. The CDR3 contains 13 residues. CDR1 KGHSH and CDR2 LQKENI come from the germline V gene. CDR3 in amino acids: CASSAGVPDTQYF. The CDR3 nucleotides are TGTGCCAGCTCGGCGGGAGTCCCAGATACGCAGTATTTT.

The V and J genes are TRBV5-1 and TRBJ2-2; 8 bases line up with TRBD2. This CDR3 spans 15 amino acids. Germline CDR1 SGHRS, CDR2 YFSETQ. J was trimmed by 4 bases and V by 5 bases; bases with no gene match: 7. CDR3 sequence (DNA): TGCGCCAGCAGTAACAAGCGGGAGTCCACCGGGGAGCTGTTTTTT. It encodes CASSNKRESTGELFF.

The rearrangement links TRBV29-1 to TRBJ2-1; possible D gene TRBD1, 6 bases. The CDR3 covers 14 residues. Between the trimmed V and J ends, which lost 4 bases and 6 bases, there was a span of 16 bases. The V gene's germline CDR1 is SQVTM and CDR2 ANQGSEA. The CDR3 DNA reads as TGCAGCGTTGCCCACACCAGGGGATTCAATGAGCAGTTCTTC. It is translated as CSVAHTRGFNEQFF.

This clonotype was seen more than once but under ten times. CDR3 protein: CASSYSGLAGEIDTQYF. The CDR3, as DNA: TGTGCCAGCAGTTACTCCGGACTAGCGGGAGAAATAGATACGCAGTATTTT. J is TRBJ2-3 and V is TRBV6-2 or TRBV6-3; TRBD2 matches 13 bases. The V and J ends lost 0 bases and 5 bases, in that order; junction bases with no gene match: 5. This CDR3 has 17 residues. CDR1 is MNHEY and CDR2 is SVGEGT in the germline V gene.

This chain uses TRBV7-9 with TRBJ2-4; weak D call: TRBD1 (6 bases). The CDR3 sequence is 14 residues long. Looked up from germline, CDR1 is SEHNR and CDR2 is FQNEAQ (reference sequence). V dropped 5 bases and J dropped 7 bases, with 15 bases sitting between them. The CDR3 is CASSPLSGVNIQYF. In nucleotides, the CDR3 is TGTGCCAGCAGCCCTTTATCAGGGGTTAACATTCAGTACTTC.

This rearrangement joins TRBV6-1 to TRBJ2-2; a possible D gene is TRBD2 (7 bases). Germline V CDR1 and CDR2: MNHNS, SASEGT. The length of the CDR3 is 17 residues. The V gene lost 7 bases and the J gene lost 7 bases, with 25 bases spanning the gap. The CDR3 sequence: CASIIPLGGPLGGELFF. CDR3 nucleotide sequence: TGTGCCAGCATCATCCCCCTGGGGGGGCCACTCGGCGGGGAGCTGTTTTTT.

The J gene is TRBJ1-2, the V gene TRBV11-2; perhaps TRBD1 as D (6 bases). The CDR3 spans 13 residues. Trimming shortened V by 2 bases and J by 8 bases, and 12 bases separated the two germline ends. Per germline, CDR1 SGHAT and CDR2 FQNNGV. The CDR3 region has the DNA TGTGCCAGCAGCTTAAGGGGGGCGTCGGGCTACACCTTC. Its protein product is CASSLRGASGYTF.

CDR3 sequence (DNA): TGTGCCAGCAGCTTAACCGGGCGGCTCTTCTCTGGAAACACCATATATTTT. As protein: CASSLTGRLFSGNTIYF. The chain has TRBV11-2 and TRBJ1-3; D is undetermined. This CDR3 has 17 amino acids. The V and J ends lost 2 bases and 0 bases respectively, with 14 bases between them. Looked up from germline, CDR1 is SGHAT and CDR2 is FQNNGV.

The chain links TRBV14 to TRBJ2-6; D gene uncertain. With 2 bases removed from V and 0 bases from J, the gap between germline ends came to 23 bases. The CDR3 runs 21 residues. CDR1 SGHDN and CDR2 FVKESK come from the germline V gene. Here the CDR3 DNA reads TGTGCCAGCAGCCAAAAATTCATCACGCCGGTCACAAGCTCTGGGGCCAACGTCCTGACTTTC. Its protein is CASSQKFITPVTSSGANVLTF. Variable domain in full (rest from reference TRBV14 and TRBJ2-6): EAGVTQFPSHSVIEKGQTVTLRCDPISGHDNLYWYRRVMGKEIKFLLHFVKESKQDESGMPNNRFLAERTGGTYSTLKVQPAELEDSGVYFCASSQKFITPVTSSGANVLTFGAGSRLTVL.

The table lists this clonotype with a few counts. The V gene is TRBV29-1, the J gene TRBJ2-5; D unresolved. V lost 4 bases, J lost 4 bases, and 10 bases lay in between. The CDR3 has 12 amino acids. In germline, CDR1 is SQVTM, CDR2 ANQGSEA. CDR3 coding DNA: TGCAGCGTTGCGCGGATGGGAGAGACCCAGTACTTC. Its protein is CSVARMGETQYF.

The chain has TRBV14 and TRBJ1-2; unclear D gene. Germline lookup yields CDR1 SGHDN and CDR2 FVKESK. Deletions cut 0 bases from V and 4 bases from J, with 9 bases between. The CDR3 is made up of 14 amino acids. The CDR3 DNA sequence: TGTGCCAGCAGCCAAGACACGGGGATCTATGGCTACACCTTC. This sequence encodes CASSQDTGIYGYTF. Looking up the rest from reference TRBV14 and TRBJ1-2 gives the full variable domain: EAGVTQFPSHSVIEKGQTVTLRCDPISGHDNLYWYRRVMGKEIKFLLHFVKESKQDESGMPNNRFLAERTGGTYSTLKVQPAELEDSGVYFCASSQDTGIYGYTFGSGTRLTVV.

The chain couples TRBV7-9 to TRBJ1-4; D perhaps matches TRBD1 (6 bases). This CDR3 spans 16 amino acids. V lost 0 bases and J 7 bases, leaving 15 bases between the germline ends. Germline CDR1 and CDR2: SEHNR and FQNEAQ (reference sequence). CDR3 nucleotides: TGTGCCAGCAGCTTAGCGACAGGACTTCTTAGTGAAAAACTGTTTTTT. This encodes CASSLATGLLSEKLFF.

This clonotype was observed a handful of times. The V call is TRBV4-1, the J call TRBJ1-1; D perhaps matches TRBD1 (6 bases). V was shortened by 1 base and J by 6 bases, with 12 bases between the two germline ends. The CDR3 length is 14 residues. Germline V gene data show CDR1 as MGHRA and CDR2 as YSYEKL. For the CDR3, the DNA is TGCGCCAGCAGCCAAGTTGAGGGGGGACCTGAAGCTTTCTTT. This codes for CASSQVEGGPEAFF.

This clonotype was picked up one time. The chain carries TRBV25-1 and TRBJ2-7; TRBD1 matches at 8 bases. Germline-derived CDR1 and CDR2 are MGHDK and SYGVNS. J lost 5 bases, V lost 0 bases, and 6 bases had no gene match. The CDR3 extends over 15 amino acids. CDR3 protein: CASSEYGGTGHEQYF. DNA of the CDR3: TGTGCCAGCAGTGAATATGGCGGGACAGGCCACGAGCAGTACTTC.

The chain uses TRBV5-5 and TRBJ2-1, with 10 bases that match TRBD2. CDR1 and CDR2 (germline): SGHKS, YYEKEE (reference sequence). The CDR3 runs to 15 residues. The V segment lost 4 bases and the J segment 2 bases; nucleotides outside the gene matches: 3. Written as DNA, the CDR3 is TGTGCCAGCAGCAATGGACTAGCGGCCTACAATGAGCAGTTCTTC. It is translated as CASSNGLAAYNEQFF.

This clonotype was detected many times. This chain uses TRBV9 with TRBJ2-7, with D unresolved. Trimming left V 0 bases short and J 0 bases short, with 7 bases between. Germline values: CDR1 SGDLS, CDR2 YYNGEE. CDR3 length: 14 amino acids. The CDR3 coding sequence is TGTGCCAGCAGCGTAGGCGGATCCTCCTACGAGCAGTACTTC. Encoded protein: CASSVGGSSYEQYF.

The gene calls are TRBV20-1 and TRBJ2-1; D is possibly TRBD2 (6 bases). Trimming pared 4 bases from V and 9 bases from J, leaving 13 bases between. The CDR3 is 12 residues long. CDR1 and CDR2 from the germline V gene are DFQATT and SNEGSKA (reference sequence). DNA of the CDR3: TGCAGTGCTATTCGGGAGCAGGGTGAGCAGTTCTTC. This translates into CSAIREQGEQFF.

The V call is TRBV5-1, the J call TRBJ1-1, with D maybe TRBD1 (5 bases). Trimming stripped 2 bases from V and 4 bases from J, with 21 bases between. This CDR3 region has 17 residues. Germline V CDR1 and CDR2: SGHRS, YFSETQ. The CDR3: CASSLTGAGGSSTEAFF. In nucleotides, the CDR3 is TGCGCCAGCAGCTTAACAGGTGCGGGGGGATCATCCACTGAAGCTTTCTTT.

A few counts support this clonotype. V is TRBV6-1 and J is TRBJ1-5; possible D gene TRBD1, 5 bases. V was clipped by 6 bases and J by 1 base, with 10 bases between them. The CDR3 spans 14 residues. Looked up from germline, CDR1 is MNHNS and CDR2 is SASEGT. CDR3: CASRRDGSNQPQHF. The CDR3 DNA reads TGTGCCAGCAGAAGGGACGGAAGCAATCAGCCCCAGCATTTT.